A selection of T cell receptor beta chains follows, all from one sample in a study of T cell responses to AZD1222 COVID-19 vaccine. Assay used: immunoSEQ multiplex PCR; TCRdb lists only in-frame clones, some missing. Among over 100,000 clones listed, 91% were seen once. The sample consisted of peripheral blood, taken on day 0 of AZD1222 vaccination. These receptors all come from an adult in good health. CDR3s include the opening cysteine and the closing phenylalanine or tryptophan. Fields, in order: clone size, D gene, V gene, CDR3 protein. The D gene is left open where the match is weak. Size values are once, few and many counts, or a class for expanded clones, and some rows have none.

clone_size: .
d_call: TRBD1
v_call: TRBV19
cdr3_aa: CASSIGPGQGELSNQPQHF

clone_size: .
d_call: .
v_call: TRBV11-2
cdr3_aa: CASSLGLPSLSGYTF

clone_size: .
d_call: .
v_call: TRBV5-1
cdr3_aa: CASSIVAVSSYNEQFF

clone_size: .
d_call: .
v_call: TRBV11-2
cdr3_aa: CASSLGLNQPQHF

clone_size: .
d_call: .
v_call: TRBV2
cdr3_aa: CASSVSQLYGYTF

clone_size: .
d_call: .
v_call: TRBV12-5
cdr3_aa: CASGPRIDYEQYF

clone_size: .
d_call: TRBD2
v_call: TRBV3-1/TRBV3-2
cdr3_aa: CASSHTSGSGEQYF

clone_size: .
d_call: TRBD2
v_call: TRBV5-1
cdr3_aa: CASSSTSGRAVGQFF

clone_size: few
d_call: .
v_call: TRBV7-2
cdr3_aa: CASSPTQAHNEQFF

clone_size: .
d_call: .
v_call: TRBV2
cdr3_aa: CASSEGSGNQPQHF

clone_size: .
d_call: .
v_call: TRBV6-5
cdr3_aa: CATRGQLNTEAFF